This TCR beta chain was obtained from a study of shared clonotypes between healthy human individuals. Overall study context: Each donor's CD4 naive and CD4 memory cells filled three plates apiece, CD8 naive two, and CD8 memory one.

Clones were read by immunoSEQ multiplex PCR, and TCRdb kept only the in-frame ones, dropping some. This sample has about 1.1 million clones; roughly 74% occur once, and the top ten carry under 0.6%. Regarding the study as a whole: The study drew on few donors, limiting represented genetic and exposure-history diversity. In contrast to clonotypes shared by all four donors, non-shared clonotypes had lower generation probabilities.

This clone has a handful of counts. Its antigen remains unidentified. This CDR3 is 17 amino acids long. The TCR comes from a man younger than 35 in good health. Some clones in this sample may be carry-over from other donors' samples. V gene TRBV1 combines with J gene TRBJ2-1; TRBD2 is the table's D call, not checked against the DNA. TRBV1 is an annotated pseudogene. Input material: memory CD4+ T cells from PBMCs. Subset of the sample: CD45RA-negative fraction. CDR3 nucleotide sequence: TGCACCAGCAGCCAAGATGGAGCGGGAGATTCCTACAATGAGCAGTTCTTC. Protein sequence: CTSSQDGAGDSYNEQFF.